This is a list of T cell receptor beta chains from one sample in a study of control samples from healthy donors and cancer patients. Sequencing was performed with immunoSEQ multiplex PCR; in TCRdb, only in-frame clones are kept and a portion is missing. Of 25,000 to 30,000 clones in the sample, roughly 85% were seen once. Sample: PBMCs. The receptors stem from a woman aged 55-70 years with head and neck cancer. Both conserved end residues are part of each CDR3. D genes are given only for firm matches. Clone size is given for some rows only: seen once, a few or many times, or a class if the clone is expanded.

J gene: TRBJ2-2
D gene: NA
CDR3 length: 14
clone size: NA
V gene: TRBV7-2
CDR3 protein: CASTLGTNTGELFF
CDR3 DNA: TGTGCCAGCACACTCGGGACGAACACCGGGGAGCTGTTTTTT

J gene: TRBJ1-1
D gene: NA
CDR3 length: 15
clone size: NA
V gene: TRBV7-9
CDR3 protein: CASTTLGGGNTEAFF
CDR3 DNA: TGTGCCAGCACCACCCTGGGGGGAGGAAACACTGAAGCTTTCTTT

J gene: TRBJ2-7
D gene: TRBD2
CDR3 length: 16
clone size: NA
V gene: TRBV19
CDR3 protein: CASSGGYEASGGKQYF
CDR3 DNA: TGTGCCAGTAGTGGTGGCTATGAGGCTAGCGGGGGAAAGCAGTACTTC

J gene: TRBJ2-3
D gene: NA
CDR3 length: 13
clone size: NA
V gene: TRBV24-1
CDR3 protein: CATSDTGSDTQYF
CDR3 DNA: TGTGCCACCAGTGATACAGGGTCTGATACGCAGTATTTT

J gene: TRBJ1-2
D gene: TRBD1
CDR3 length: 16
clone size: once
V gene: TRBV4-3
CDR3 protein: CASSLTWEQGTYGYTF
CDR3 DNA: TGCGCCAGCAGCCTCACTTGGGAACAGGGGACCTATGGCTACACCTTC

J gene: TRBJ1-2
D gene: TRBD1
CDR3 length: 16
clone size: NA
V gene: TRBV6-2/TRBV6-3
CDR3 protein: CASSSKTGLAAYGYTF
CDR3 DNA: TGTGCCAGCAGCTCAAAGACAGGGCTTGCTGCTTATGGCTACACCTTC

J gene: TRBJ1-6
D gene: NA
CDR3 length: 14
clone size: NA
V gene: TRBV2
CDR3 protein: CASSEGQLNSPLHF
CDR3 DNA: TGTGCCAGCAGTGAAGGGCAGCTTAATTCACCCCTCCACTTT

J gene: TRBJ2-3
D gene: TRBD2
CDR3 length: 14
clone size: NA
V gene: TRBV6-5
CDR3 protein: CASRNVVGGTTQYF
CDR3 DNA: TGTGCCAGCAGGAATGTAGTGGGGGGGACTACGCAGTATTTT

J gene: TRBJ2-7
D gene: NA
CDR3 length: 14
clone size: NA
V gene: TRBV30
CDR3 protein: CAWSVFGGMAEQYF
CDR3 DNA: TGTGCCTGGAGTGTTTTTGGCGGTATGGCCGAGCAGTACTTC

J gene: TRBJ2-7
D gene: TRBD1
CDR3 length: 16
clone size: few
V gene: TRBV4-3
CDR3 protein: CASSQDFGTEPSEQYF
CDR3 DNA: TGCGCCAGCAGCCAAGATTTCGGGACAGAGCCCTCCGAGCAGTACTTC

J gene: TRBJ1-2
D gene: NA
CDR3 length: 14
clone size: NA
V gene: TRBV5-1
CDR3 protein: CASSLPQDNYGYTF
CDR3 DNA: TGCGCCAGCAGCTTGCCACAGGACAACTATGGCTACACCTTC

J gene: TRBJ2-1
D gene: TRBD2
CDR3 length: 16
clone size: NA
V gene: TRBV2
CDR3 protein: CASSLTPGGTYNEQFF
CDR3 DNA: TGTGCCAGCAGTCTCACGCCGGGGGGAACCTACAATGAGCAGTTCTTC

J gene: TRBJ2-2
D gene: NA
CDR3 length: 15
clone size: NA
V gene: TRBV2
CDR3 protein: CASSEHRVNTGELFF
CDR3 DNA: TGTGCCAGCAGTGAACACAGGGTGAACACCGGGGAGCTGTTTTTT